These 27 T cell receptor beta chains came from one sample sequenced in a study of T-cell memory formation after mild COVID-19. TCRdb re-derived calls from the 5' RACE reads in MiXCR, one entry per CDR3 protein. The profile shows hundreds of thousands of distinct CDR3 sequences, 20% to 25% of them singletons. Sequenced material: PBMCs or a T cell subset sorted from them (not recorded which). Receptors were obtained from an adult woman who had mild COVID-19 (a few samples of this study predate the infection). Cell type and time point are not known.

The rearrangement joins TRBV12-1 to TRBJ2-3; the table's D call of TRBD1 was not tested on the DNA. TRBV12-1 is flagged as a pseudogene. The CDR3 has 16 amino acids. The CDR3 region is CASSSQLEAAADTQYF. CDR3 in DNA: TGTGCCAGCAGTTCTCAATTGGAAGCGGCCGCCGATACGCAGTATTTT.

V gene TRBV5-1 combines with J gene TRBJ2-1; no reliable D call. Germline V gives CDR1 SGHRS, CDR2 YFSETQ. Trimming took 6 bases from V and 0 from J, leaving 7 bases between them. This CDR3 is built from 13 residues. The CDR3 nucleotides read TGCGCCAGCACGACGGCCTCCTACAATGAGCAGTTCTTC. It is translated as CASTTASYNEQFF.

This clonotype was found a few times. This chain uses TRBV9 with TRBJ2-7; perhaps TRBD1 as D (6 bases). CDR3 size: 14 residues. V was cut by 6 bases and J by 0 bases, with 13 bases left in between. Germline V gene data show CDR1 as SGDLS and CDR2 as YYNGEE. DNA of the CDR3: TGTGCCAGCACTCCGGGACAAAACTCCTACGAGCAGTACTTC. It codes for CASTPGQNSYEQYF.

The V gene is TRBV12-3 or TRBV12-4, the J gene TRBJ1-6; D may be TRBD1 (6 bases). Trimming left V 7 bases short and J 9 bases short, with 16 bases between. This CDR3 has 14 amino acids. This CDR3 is CASNIGGIPSPLHF. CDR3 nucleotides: TGTGCCAGCAACATAGGGGGGATCCCTTCACCCCTCCACTTT.

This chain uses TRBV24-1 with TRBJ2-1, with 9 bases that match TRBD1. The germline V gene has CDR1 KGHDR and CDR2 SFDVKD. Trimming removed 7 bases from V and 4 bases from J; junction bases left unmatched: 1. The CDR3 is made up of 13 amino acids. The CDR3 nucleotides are TGTGCCACCAGGGACAGGGGATACAATGAGCAGTTCTTC. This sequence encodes CATRDRGYNEQFF.

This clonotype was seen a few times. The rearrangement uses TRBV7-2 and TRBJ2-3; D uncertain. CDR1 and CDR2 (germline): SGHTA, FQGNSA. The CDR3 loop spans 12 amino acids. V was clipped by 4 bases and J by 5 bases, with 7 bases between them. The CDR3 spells CASSSSRDTQYF. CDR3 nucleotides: TGTGCCAGCAGCTCGTCTAGAGATACGCAGTATTTT.

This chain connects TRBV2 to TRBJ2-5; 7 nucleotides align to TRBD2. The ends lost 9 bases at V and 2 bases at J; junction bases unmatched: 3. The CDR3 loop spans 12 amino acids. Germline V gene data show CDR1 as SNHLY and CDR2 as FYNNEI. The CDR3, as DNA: TGTGCCAGAGGGACTACACAAGAGACCCAGTACTTC. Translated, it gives CARGTTQETQYF.

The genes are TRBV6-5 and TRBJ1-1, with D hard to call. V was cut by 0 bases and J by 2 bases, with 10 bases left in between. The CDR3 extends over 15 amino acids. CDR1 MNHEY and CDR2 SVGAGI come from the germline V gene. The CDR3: CASSYSRWANTEAFF. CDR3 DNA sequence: TGTGCCAGCAGTTACTCGCGGTGGGCCAACACTGAAGCTTTCTTT.

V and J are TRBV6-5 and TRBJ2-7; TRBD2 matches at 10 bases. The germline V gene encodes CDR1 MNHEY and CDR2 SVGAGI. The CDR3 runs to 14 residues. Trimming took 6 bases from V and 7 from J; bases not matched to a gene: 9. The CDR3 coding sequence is TGTGCCAGCAGGAAAGCGGGAGGGCCGAGAGAGCAGTACTTC. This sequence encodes CASRKAGGPREQYF.

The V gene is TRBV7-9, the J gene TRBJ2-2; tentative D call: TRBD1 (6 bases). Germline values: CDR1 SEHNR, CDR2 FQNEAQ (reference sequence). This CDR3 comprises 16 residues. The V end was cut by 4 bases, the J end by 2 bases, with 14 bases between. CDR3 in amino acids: CASSSPRGPNTGELFF. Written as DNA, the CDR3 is TGTGCCAGCAGCTCACCCAGGGGCCCCAACACCGGGGAGCTGTTTTTT.

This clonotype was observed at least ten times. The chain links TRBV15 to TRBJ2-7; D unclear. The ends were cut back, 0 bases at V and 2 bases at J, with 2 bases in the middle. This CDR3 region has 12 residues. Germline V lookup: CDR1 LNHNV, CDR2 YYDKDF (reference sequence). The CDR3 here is CATSREPYEQYF. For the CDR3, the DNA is TGTGCCACCAGCAGAGAGCCCTACGAGCAGTACTTC.

CDR3: CASSPSQYYEQYF. The CDR3 coding sequence is TGTGCCAGCTCACCATCACAGTACTACGAGCAGTACTTC. The chain has TRBV18 and TRBJ2-7; D gene uncertain. This CDR3 is 13 amino acids long. The germline gives CDR1 KGHSH, CDR2 LQKENI. V was pared by 2 bases and J by 3 bases, with 8 bases between. The full variable domain, completed using reference TRBV18 and TRBJ2-7, is NAGVMQNPRHLVRRRGQEARLRCSPMKGHSHVYWYRQLPEEGLKFMVYLQKENIIDESGMPKERFSAEFPKEGPSILRIQQVVRGDSAAYFCASSPSQYYEQYFGPGTRLTVT.

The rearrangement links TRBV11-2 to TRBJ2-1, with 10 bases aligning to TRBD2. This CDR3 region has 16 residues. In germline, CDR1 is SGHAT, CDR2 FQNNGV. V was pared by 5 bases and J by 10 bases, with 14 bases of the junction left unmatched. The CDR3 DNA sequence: TGTGCCAGCAGCAGTCTAGCGGGAGATATCGTCAGGGAGCAGTTCTTC. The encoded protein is CASSSLAGDIVREQFF. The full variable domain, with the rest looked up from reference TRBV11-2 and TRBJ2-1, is EAGVAQSPRYKIIEKRQSVAFWCNPISGHATLYWYQQILGQGPKLLIQFQNNGVVDDSQLPKDRFSAERLKGVDSTLKIQPAKLEDSAVYLCASSSLAGDIVREQFFGPGTRLTVL.

CDR3 region: CASSFRAGPNEQFF. CDR3 bases: TGCGCCAGCAGCTTCAGAGCGGGTCCCAATGAGCAGTTCTTC. This chain connects TRBV5-1 to TRBJ2-1; D might be TRBD2 (6 bases). This CDR3 comprises 14 residues. V lost 2 bases, J lost 6 bases, and 12 bases lay in between. The germline V gene has CDR1 SGHRS and CDR2 YFSETQ.

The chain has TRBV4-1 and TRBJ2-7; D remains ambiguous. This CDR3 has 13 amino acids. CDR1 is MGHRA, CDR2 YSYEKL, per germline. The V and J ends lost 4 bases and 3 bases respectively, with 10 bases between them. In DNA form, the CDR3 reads TGCGCCAGCAGCCGCCCGGATTTCTACGAGCAGTACTTC. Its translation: CASSRPDFYEQYF.

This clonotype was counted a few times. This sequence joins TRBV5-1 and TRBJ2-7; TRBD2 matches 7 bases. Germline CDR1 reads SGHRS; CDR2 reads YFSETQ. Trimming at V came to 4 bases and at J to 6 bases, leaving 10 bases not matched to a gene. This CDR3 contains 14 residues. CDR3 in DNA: TGCGCCAGCAGCCAACGCCCGGGGGAGGGCGAGCAGTACTTC. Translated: CASSQRPGEGEQYF.

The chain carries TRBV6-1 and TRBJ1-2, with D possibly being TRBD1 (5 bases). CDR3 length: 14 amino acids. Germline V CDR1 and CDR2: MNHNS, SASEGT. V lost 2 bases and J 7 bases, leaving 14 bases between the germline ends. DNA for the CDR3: TGTGCCAGCAGTGAACACCAGGGTGCCGGTGGCTACACCTTC. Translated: CASSEHQGAGGYTF.

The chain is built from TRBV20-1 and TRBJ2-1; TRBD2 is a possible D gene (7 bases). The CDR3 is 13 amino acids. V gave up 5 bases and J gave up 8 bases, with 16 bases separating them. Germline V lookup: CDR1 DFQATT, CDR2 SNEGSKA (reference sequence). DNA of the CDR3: TGCAGTGCTCCGAAATCGGGGGGCGATGAGCAGTTCTTC. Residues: CSAPKSGGDEQFF.

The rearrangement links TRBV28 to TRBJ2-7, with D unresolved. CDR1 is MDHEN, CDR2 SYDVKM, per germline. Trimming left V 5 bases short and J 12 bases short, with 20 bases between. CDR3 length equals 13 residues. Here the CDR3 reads CASSEQTTLDRYF. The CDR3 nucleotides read TGTGCCAGCAGTGAACAGACGACCCTAGATCGGTACTTC.

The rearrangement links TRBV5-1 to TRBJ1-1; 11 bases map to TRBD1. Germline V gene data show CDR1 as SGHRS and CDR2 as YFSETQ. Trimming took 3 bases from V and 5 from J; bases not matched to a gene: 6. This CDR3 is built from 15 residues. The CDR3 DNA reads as TGCGCCAGCAGCTACAACCGGGACAGGGGGACTGAAGCTTTCTTT. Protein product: CASSYNRDRGTEAFF.

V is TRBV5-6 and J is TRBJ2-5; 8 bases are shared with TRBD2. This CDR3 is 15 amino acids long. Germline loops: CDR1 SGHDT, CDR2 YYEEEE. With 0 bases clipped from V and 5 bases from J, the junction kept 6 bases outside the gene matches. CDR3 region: CASSLAGGGRETQYF. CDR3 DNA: TGTGCCAGCAGCTTGGCCGGTGGCGGGAGGGAGACCCAGTACTTC.

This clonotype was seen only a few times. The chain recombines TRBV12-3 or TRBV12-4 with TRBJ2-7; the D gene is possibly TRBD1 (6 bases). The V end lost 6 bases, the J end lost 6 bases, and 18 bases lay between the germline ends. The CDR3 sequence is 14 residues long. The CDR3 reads CASSHTTGFGEQYF. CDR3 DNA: TGTGCCAGCAGCCACACCACAGGGTTTGGCGAGCAGTACTTC.

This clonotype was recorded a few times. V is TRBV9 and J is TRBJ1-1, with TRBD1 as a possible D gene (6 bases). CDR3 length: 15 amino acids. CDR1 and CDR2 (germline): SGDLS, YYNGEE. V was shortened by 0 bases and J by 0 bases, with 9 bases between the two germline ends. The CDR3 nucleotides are TGTGCCAGCAGCGTAGACGGACAGATGAACACTGAAGCTTTCTTT. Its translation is CASSVDGQMNTEAFF.

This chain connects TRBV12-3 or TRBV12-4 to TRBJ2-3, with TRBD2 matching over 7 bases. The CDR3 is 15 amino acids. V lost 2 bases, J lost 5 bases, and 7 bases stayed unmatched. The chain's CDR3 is CASSLSSGGVDTQYF. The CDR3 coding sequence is TGTGCCAGCAGTTTATCTAGCGGCGGGGTAGATACGCAGTATTTT.

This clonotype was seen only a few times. This chain's CDR3 is CASSEADRGYYGYTF. The DNA of the CDR3 is TGTGCCAGCAGTGAAGCGGACAGGGGGTACTATGGCTACACCTTC. The rearrangement uses TRBV6-1 and TRBJ1-2, with 10 bases that match TRBD1. V lost 0 bases, J lost 3 bases, and 1 base stayed unmatched. Germline CDR1 reads MNHNS; CDR2 reads SASEGT. The CDR3 consists of 15 residues.

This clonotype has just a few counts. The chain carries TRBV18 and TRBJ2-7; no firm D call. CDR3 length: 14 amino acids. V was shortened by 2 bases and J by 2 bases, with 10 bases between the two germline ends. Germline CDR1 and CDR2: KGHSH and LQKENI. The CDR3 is CASSPDPGTYEQYF. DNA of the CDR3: TGTGCCAGCTCACCAGATCCGGGCACCTACGAGCAGTACTTC.

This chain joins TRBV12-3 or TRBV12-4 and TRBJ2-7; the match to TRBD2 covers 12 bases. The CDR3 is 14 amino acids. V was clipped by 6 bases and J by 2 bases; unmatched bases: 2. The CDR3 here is CASRLAGGAYEQYF. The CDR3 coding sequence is TGTGCCAGCAGGCTAGCGGGAGGGGCCTACGAGCAGTACTTC.